This entry concerns a single T cell receptor beta chain. The antigen is not known. The sample belongs to a study of identical twins. General study findings and limits: Cord blood beta clonotypes that were abundant carried fewer insertions, and memory repertoires showed no such trend.

TCRdb ran MiXCR on the 5' RACE reads and lists one entry per CDR3 protein. The data hold approximately 620,000 distinct CDR3 sequences, with 8.6% observed a single time. The CDR3 contains 15 residues. The germline gives CDR1 SGDLS, CDR2 YYNGEE. With 4 bases clipped from V and 6 bases from J, the junction kept 6 bases outside the gene matches. The same data also contributed to another study, on yellow fever vaccine responses in identical twins.

The chain joins TRBV9 to TRBJ2-3; 12 nucleotides line up with TRBD2. Sequenced input: PBMCs. The sequence derives from a woman aged 18-29 years in good health. This chain's CDR3 is CASSFRTSGDDTQYF. CDR3 DNA sequence: TGTGCCAGCAGCTTCCGGACTAGCGGGGATGATACGCAGTATTTT.